This entry lists 25 T cell receptor beta chains sequenced from one sample in a study of blood T cell repertoires in COVID-19. Method: immunoSEQ multiplex PCR; TCRdb's copy keeps in-frame clones and lacks some. The profile shows about 350,000 clones, approximately 90% of them singletons. The sample comprised peripheral blood. Source of these receptors: a woman under 30 who had recovered from COVID-19.

This chain links TRBV4-3 with TRBJ2-3; TRBD2 matches at 10 bases. The CDR3 is made up of 16 amino acids. Trimming removed 0 bases from V and 5 bases from J; junction bases left unmatched: 5. Germline V CDR1 and CDR2: LGHNA, YSLEER. The CDR3 protein is CASSQDPGLALDTQYF. Written as DNA, the CDR3 is TGCGCCAGCAGCCAAGATCCGGGACTAGCGCTAGATACGCAGTATTTT.

The gene calls are TRBV6-2 or TRBV6-3 and TRBJ1-5; a weak D match, TRBD1 (6 bases). CDR3 length: 17 residues. Trimming took off 5 bases at V and 0 bases at J, with 17 bases between the two ends. CDR1 and CDR2 from the germline V gene are MNHEY and SVGEGT. Here the CDR3 reads CASSAGGAHYSNQPQHF. DNA of the CDR3: TGTGCCAGCAGTGCGGGGGGGGCACATTATAGCAATCAGCCCCAGCATTTT.

The V call is TRBV29-1, the J call TRBJ1-5; 7 nucleotides align to TRBD1. There are 13 residues in the CDR3. After removal of 5 bases from V and 5 bases from J, the junction contained 6 bases not matched to a gene. Germline lookup yields CDR1 SQVTM and CDR2 ANQGSEA. CDR3 region: CSVLDRADQPQHF. The CDR3 region has the DNA TGCAGCGTTCTTGACAGGGCCGATCAGCCCCAGCATTTT.

The CDR3 sequence: CASRPQEPNTEAFF. The CDR3 nucleotides are TGTGCCAGCAGACCGCAGGAACCGAACACTGAAGCTTTCTTT. The gene calls are TRBV6-4 and TRBJ1-1; D call uncertain. V was trimmed by 6 bases and J by 1 base, leaving 12 bases between them. The germline V gene encodes CDR1 MRHNA and CDR2 SNTAGT. The CDR3 has 14 amino acids.

The CDR3 reads CASSPGLAQYEQYV. Here the CDR3 DNA reads TGTGCCAGCAGCCCGGGACTAGCGCAGTACGAGCAGTACGTC. This chain connects TRBV5-6 to TRBJ2-7, with TRBD2 matching over 10 bases. Per the germline V gene, CDR1 is SGHDT and CDR2 is YYEEEE. The V and J ends lost 4 bases and 4 bases, in that order; junction bases with no gene match: 5. This CDR3 contains 14 residues.

The count of this clone is one. The chain joins TRBV6-4 to TRBJ2-3; 12 bases map to TRBD2. Trimming took 2 bases from V and 10 from J; bases not matched to a gene: 4. From germline, CDR1 is MRHNA and CDR2 SNTAGT. The CDR3 runs 14 residues. CDR3 amino acids: CASSDELAGGPQYF. The CDR3 DNA reads TGTGCCAGCAGTGACGAACTAGCGGGAGGCCCGCAGTATTTT.

The genes are TRBV5-1 and TRBJ2-2; D uncertain. This CDR3 has 13 amino acids. Germline CDR1 and CDR2: SGHRS and YFSETQ. Trimming removed 8 bases from V and 5 bases from J, with 13 bases in between. CDR3 sequence (DNA): TGCGCCAGTACCCCCAGGCGAACCGGGGAGCTGTTTTTT. Its translation: CASTPRRTGELFF.

The V call is TRBV5-5, the J call TRBJ2-1; 9 nucleotides align to TRBD2. J gave up 9 bases and V 4 bases, and 14 bases lay outside the gene matches. This CDR3 is built from 16 residues. CDR1 is SGHKS and CDR2 is YYEKEE in the germline V gene (reference sequence). This chain's CDR3 is CASSATPGTSLSEQFF. The CDR3 DNA sequence: TGTGCCAGCAGCGCGACTCCCGGGACTAGCCTTAGTGAGCAGTTCTTC.

The J gene is TRBJ2-2, the V gene TRBV5-1, with 11 bases fitting TRBD2. Losses at the gene ends were 4 bases for V and 8 bases for J; bases not matched to a gene: 7. Germline V CDR1 and CDR2: SGHRS, YFSETQ. There are 15 residues in the CDR3. The CDR3, as DNA: TGCGCCAGCAGCCCCCCACTAGCGGGAGAGGGGGAGCTGTTTTTT. It translates to CASSPPLAGEGELFF. Based on the CDR3 plus reference TRBV5-1 and TRBJ2-2, the full variable domain is KAGVTQTPRYLIKTRGQQVTLSCSPISGHRSVSWYQQTPGQGLQFLFEYFSETQRNKGNFPGRFSGRQFSNSRSEMNVSTLELGDSALYLCASSPPLAGEGELFFGEGSRLTVL.

In its sample, this clone was seen once. The CDR3 loop reads CASSAPDRNTEAFF. The CDR3 coding sequence is TGTGCCAGCAGCGCCCCGGACAGGAACACTGAAGCTTTCTTT. The chain is built from TRBV9 and TRBJ1-1; TRBD1 is a possible D gene (6 bases). V lost 3 bases, J lost 1 base, and 10 bases lay in between. The CDR3 sequence is 14 residues long. Germline loops: CDR1 SGDLS, CDR2 YYNGEE.

The chain recombines TRBV29-1 with TRBJ2-3, with D perhaps TRBD1 (5 bases). Germline CDR1 and CDR2: SQVTM and ANQGSEA. Trimming took off 2 bases at V and 0 bases at J, with 9 bases between the two ends. This CDR3 comprises 14 residues. The CDR3 protein is CSVEQGRSTDTQYF. CDR3 sequence (DNA): TGCAGCGTTGAACAGGGAAGAAGCACAGATACGCAGTATTTT.

The CDR3 sequence is CASSRAGGSYNEQFF. The CDR3 coding sequence is TGTGCCAGCAGTCGAGCCGGAGGCTCCTACAATGAGCAGTTCTTC. The chain couples TRBV2 to TRBJ2-1; D perhaps matches TRBD2 (5 bases). V shed 5 bases and J shed 0 bases, with 11 bases lying between them. The CDR3 runs to 15 residues. CDR1 SNHLY and CDR2 FYNNEI come from the germline V gene.

J is TRBJ2-5 and V is TRBV5-4; the match to TRBD2 covers 10 bases. CDR3 length: 14 residues. V lost 6 bases and J lost 2; bases outside the gene matches: 4. Germline V CDR1 and CDR2: SGHNT, YYREEE (reference sequence). The CDR3 protein is CASTSSGRQETQYF. In DNA form, the CDR3 reads TGTGCCAGCACCAGTAGCGGGAGGCAAGAGACCCAGTACTTC.

The rearrangement links TRBV6-6 to TRBJ2-1; tentatively, D is TRBD2 (6 bases). In germline, CDR1 is MNHNY, CDR2 SVGAGI (reference sequence). This CDR3 spans 15 amino acids. V was cut by 5 bases and J by 2 bases, with 13 bases left in between. The chain's CDR3 is CASSPGAEPYNEQFF. DNA of the CDR3: TGTGCCAGCAGTCCGGGAGCGGAACCCTACAATGAGCAGTTCTTC.

This chain links TRBV2 with TRBJ1-4; no firm D call. In germline, CDR1 is SNHLY, CDR2 FYNNEI. V lost 7 bases, J lost 0 bases, and 12 bases lay in between. This CDR3 region has 15 residues. CDR3 residues: CASNGGPATNEKLFF. The CDR3 DNA follows: TGTGCCAGCAATGGAGGGCCCGCAACTAATGAAAAACTGTTTTTT.

V and J are TRBV4-3 and TRBJ2-3; 9 bases match TRBD1. CDR3 length: 18 amino acids. CDR1 LGHNA and CDR2 YSLEER come from the germline V gene. V lost 0 bases to trimming and J lost 5 bases; unmatched junction nucleotides: 12. The CDR3 sequence: CASSQDQVGTGRLDTQYF. The DNA of the CDR3 is TGCGCCAGCAGCCAAGATCAGGTGGGGACAGGGCGATTAGATACGCAGTATTTT.

The chain is built from TRBV18 and TRBJ2-1; tentatively, D is TRBD1 (6 bases). This CDR3 has 15 residues. Germline assignment: CDR1 KGHSH and CDR2 LQKENI. With 3 bases removed from V and 3 bases from J, the gap between germline ends came to 12 bases. The CDR3 is CASSPGTRIYNEQFF. The CDR3 DNA is TGTGCCAGCTCACCCGGGACAAGAATCTACAATGAGCAGTTCTTC.

The chain uses TRBV27 and TRBJ2-7; 8 bases match TRBD2. CDR1 MNHEY and CDR2 SMNVEV come from the germline V gene (reference sequence). With 5 bases clipped from V and 6 bases from J, the junction kept 9 bases outside the gene matches. This CDR3 has 14 amino acids. The CDR3 nucleotides are TGTGCCAGCAGTCCCGGACTAGCCCGCCTCGAGCAGTACGTC. Protein product: CASSPGLARLEQYV.

In its sample, this clone was seen once. In DNA, the CDR3 is TGTGCCAGCAGTTTCGGACAGGGAGAGCAGTTCTTC. Translation gives CASSFGQGEQFF. J is TRBJ2-1 and V is TRBV12-3 or TRBV12-4; 8 bases are a match to TRBD1. Losses at the gene ends were 3 bases for V and 10 bases for J; bases not matched to a gene: 2. This CDR3 is 12 amino acids long.

V is TRBV12-3 or TRBV12-4 and J is TRBJ2-7; the match to TRBD1 covers 7 bases. CDR3 length equals 12 residues. The V gene end was trimmed by 4 bases and the J gene end by 6 bases; junction bases not matched to a gene: 3. CDR3 region: CASSSQGSEQYV. The CDR3 region has the DNA TGTGCCAGCAGTTCACAGGGGAGCGAGCAGTACGTC.

This clone was recorded a few times. The chain couples TRBV6-1 to TRBJ2-1, with no clear D. Germline V CDR1 and CDR2: MNHNS, SASEGT. The CDR3 spans 15 residues. Between the trimmed V and J ends, which lost 2 bases and 3 bases, there was a span of 11 bases. The CDR3 spells CASSEWKQNYNEQFF. Here the CDR3 DNA reads TGTGCCAGCAGTGAATGGAAACAGAACTACAATGAGCAGTTCTTC.

The chain recombines TRBV24-1 with TRBJ1-3, with no clear D. CDR3 length: 15 amino acids. The germline V gene has CDR1 KGHDR and CDR2 SFDVKD. With 2 bases removed from V and 2 bases from J, the gap between germline ends came to 9 bases. The chain's CDR3 is CATSDSGETGNTIYF. In DNA, the CDR3 is TGTGCCACCAGTGATTCGGGAGAAACTGGAAACACCATATATTTT.

On this clone itself: The sample holds other DNA sequences that translate to the same CDR3. This rearrangement joins TRBV9 to TRBJ2-5, with a possible D match to TRBD1 (6 bases). Trimming removed 0 bases at V and 4 bases at J, with 10 bases between. The length of the CDR3 is 14 residues. CDR1 is SGDLS, CDR2 YYNGEE, per germline. The CDR3 DNA sequence: TGTGCCAGCAGCGTAGGGGTAGGGGGAGAGACCCAGTACTTC. This translates into CASSVGVGGETQYF.

The V and J genes are TRBV28 and TRBJ2-1; the match to TRBD2 covers 8 bases. Per the germline V gene, CDR1 is MDHEN and CDR2 is SYDVKM. The V and J ends lost 5 bases and 9 bases, in that order; junction bases with no gene match: 12. This CDR3 has 15 amino acids. This CDR3 is CASSPAGLVYSEQFF. The CDR3 DNA sequence: TGTGCCAGCAGTCCCGCGGGACTAGTGTATAGTGAGCAGTTCTTC.

The chain recombines TRBV12-3 or TRBV12-4 with TRBJ1-1; D gene uncertain. Trimming took off 3 bases at V and 6 bases at J, with 11 bases between the two ends. This CDR3 region has 13 residues. CDR3 region: CASSFYGFAEAFF. The CDR3 DNA sequence: TGTGCCAGCAGTTTTTACGGGTTCGCTGAAGCTTTCTTT.